This T cell receptor beta chain was sequenced in a study of graft-versus-host responses after intestinal transplantation (dated by TCRdb to the early 2020s). Background for the entire study: Recipients received multivisceral, liver-intestinal, or isolated intestinal transplants. Alloreactive clones were identified by sequencing pre-transplant mixed lymphocyte reaction products and comparing these products with unstimulated pre-transplant donor and recipient T cells. Every recipient was given anti-thymocyte globulin induction, followed by around three years of maintenance tacrolimus and steroids. Rather than going through the commercial service, samples from a few later patients were sequenced in-house on an Illumina MiSeq and processed with MiXCR. The cohort enrolled about two dozen intestinal transplant recipients, one of whom was a retransplant, and a few patients without pretransplant specimens were excluded. Donor T cell macrochimerism was defined as a peak of at least 4% donor T cells among recipient peripheral blood mononuclear cells. After intestinal transplantation, graft-versus-host and host-versus-graft alloreactive T cell clones in the graft, circulation and bone marrow were tracked using bulk TCR-beta CDR3 sequencing.

Broader findings and caveats from the paper: GvH clones turned up in recipient bone marrow, with some appearing earlier in ileal mucosa or blood, a pattern consistent with an intestinal mucosal origin. Peak levels of circulating GvH clones were associated with declines in HvG clones early after transplant. In the allografts of patients with donor T cell macrochimerism, GvH to HvG T cell clonal ratios were high. Conclusions were limited by the relatively low number and heterogeneity of intestinal transplant patients.

The time point label of this sample denotes: cells obtained before transplantation from donor or recipient. CD3+CD4+ and CD3+CD8+ populations were FACS-sorted from unstimulated pre-transplant donor and recipient cells taken from spleen or lymph nodes. Library creation used the immunoSEQ multiplex PCR assay. For most patients, genomic DNA was isolated with the Qiagen DNeasy Blood and Tissue Kit and sent frozen to Adaptive Biotechnologies for TCR sequencing. High-throughput TCR-beta CDR3 sequencing of genomic DNA from most patients was performed by Adaptive Biotechnologies. In the source study's methods: TCR sequencing data for more than 15 patients were retrieved from Adaptive's ImmunoSEQ software; three other patients were processed with MiXCR and VDJtools. To correct CD4 versus CD8 sorting errors, any sequence found in both subsets at a frequency ratio below 5:1 was removed. CDR3 nucleotide sequences shared between donor and recipient were removed because the origin of such sequences could not be assigned. Alloreactive clones required at least 2-fold expansion over unstimulated cells and minimum CFSE-low frequency of 0.002% (template counts) or 0.001% (read counts). Clones were considered mappable if detected in sequenced pre-transplant spleen, lymph node, or MLR CFSE-low populations of the donor or recipient. Cumulative frequency of alloreactive clones was calculated as a percentage of all sequences weighted by copy number. Here the immuneACCESS table is served through TCRdb, limited to in-frame sequences with V and J called. Missing clones are a known gap in these copies; in checked studies unresolved V genes cover under half, and the rest lacks a known reason. V and J calls and clone size are given by that table; D and trimming were obtained from the DNA. The table for this sample lists tens of thousands of clones; about 91% of them were counted only once. The ten top clones hold around 0.53% of the sample.

A note on this clone: Its antigen remains unidentified. Base qualities are not recorded, but no much larger clone differs from it by a single base.

For CDR1 and CDR2, the germline V gene lists SGHTA and FQGNSA. From the cysteine through the phenylalanine, the CDR3 covers 16 amino acids. Only the CDR3 region is kept as DNA, spanning 48 bases read in frame from base 1. This clonotype was obtained from a human donor who received an intestinal transplant. This specimen was unstimulated CD8+ T cells sorted from spleen or lymph node cells, taken before intestinal transplant. This receptor chain uses TRBV7-2 and TRBJ2-5; TRBD2 fits 9 bases in the junction. Judging by the DNA end, TRBJ2-7 fits better; the J call may be wrong. In nucleotide form, the sequence is TGTGCCAGCAGCTTAGGTGGGACTAGCATCCGTTACGAGCAGTACTTC. It is translated as CASSLGGTSIRYEQYF.